The T cell receptor (beta chain) under discussion was sequenced for a study of tumor-infiltrating lymphocytes in primary liver carcinoma. Study-level background: Spanning 4.2 to 10 cm, the tumors were T1-T3 N0M0. Sequencing of the samples generated roughly 3.65 to 7.5 million productive TCRbeta reads, with similar yields across tissue types.

The ends lost 7 bases at V and 2 bases at J; junction bases unmatched: 9. The CDR3 is 16 amino acids. A constant-region primer served to make TCR beta cDNA from about 490 ng total RNA. Slightly modified ARM-PCR served as the procedure for the TCR beta libraries. These libraries came from three rounds of nested multiplex PCR. Each of the first two PCR rounds ran approximately 9 cycles with TRBV1-TRBV30 forward and C-beta reverse primers. One entry per CDR3 protein, called by TCRdb with MiXCR from the multiplex PCR reads. The repertoire holds about 330,000 distinct CDR3 sequences, with 65% as singletons. Unsorted whole blood yielded blood RNA, and germline DNA was extracted as well. Of note for this clonotype: What it binds is not known. Being one base from a much bigger clone, this may be a read error.

Regarding the study as a whole: Tumor top-250-clone fraction significantly exceeded that of blood (p = 0.039). Less overlap was seen in tumor-adjacent and tumor-blood pairs than in tumor region pairs.

The TCR comes from a man aged 35 to 55 with primary liver carcinoma and hepatitis B virus infection. The chain joins TRBV12-3 or TRBV12-4 to TRBJ2-1; TRBD1 matches 9 bases. Sequenced: peripheral blood. CDR3 protein: CASNPGTGLTYNEQFF. CDR3 DNA: TGTGCCAGCAACCCCGGGACAGGGCTTACCTACAATGAGCAGTTCTTC.